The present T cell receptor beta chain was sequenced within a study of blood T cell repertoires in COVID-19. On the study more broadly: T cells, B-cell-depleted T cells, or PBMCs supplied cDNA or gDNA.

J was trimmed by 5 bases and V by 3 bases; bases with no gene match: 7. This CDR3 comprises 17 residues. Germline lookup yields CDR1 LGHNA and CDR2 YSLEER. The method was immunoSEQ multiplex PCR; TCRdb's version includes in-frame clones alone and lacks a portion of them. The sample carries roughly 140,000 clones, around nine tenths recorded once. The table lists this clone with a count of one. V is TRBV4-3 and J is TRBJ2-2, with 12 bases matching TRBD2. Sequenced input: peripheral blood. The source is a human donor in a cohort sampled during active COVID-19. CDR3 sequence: CASSHSTSGRFTGELFF. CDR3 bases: TGCGCCAGCAGCCATTCTACTAGCGGGAGGTTTACCGGGGAGCTGTTTTTT.